A selection of T cell receptor beta chains follows, all from one sample in a study of shared clonotypes between healthy human individuals. The data were produced by immunoSEQ multiplex PCR, yet TCRdb's version contains in-frame clones alone and is incomplete. The sample carries millions of clones, roughly 95% recorded once. Sequencing used naive CD4+ T cells sorted from blood. The receptors come from a man between 18 and 29 years old in good health. Both conserved end residues are part of each CDR3. The order of the fields is clone size, J gene, V gene, D gene, CDR3 DNA, CDR3 protein. D genes are given only for firm matches. Clone size is stated in some rows and not others, as once, few, many or a class when expanded.

clone_size: NA
j_call: TRBJ2-5
v_call: TRBV30
d_call: NA
cdr3_nt: TGTGCCTGGAGTGCCGGGACAATGGAGACCCAGTACTTC
cdr3_aa: CAWSAGTMETQYF

clone_size: NA
j_call: TRBJ2-2
v_call: TRBV5-1
d_call: NA
cdr3_nt: TGCGCCAGCAGCCCGCGGACAGACACCGGGGAGCTGTTTTTT
cdr3_aa: CASSPRTDTGELFF

clone_size: once
j_call: TRBJ2-2
v_call: TRBV7-6
d_call: NA
cdr3_nt: TGTGCCAGCAGCTTAGCTCCAGGGACGAACACCGGGGAGCTGTTTTTT
cdr3_aa: CASSLAPGTNTGELFF

clone_size: NA
j_call: TRBJ1-6
v_call: TRBV7-9
d_call: NA
cdr3_nt: TGTGCCAGCAGCCGAGGTATGGCTAGCGGGAATTCACCCCTCCACTTT
cdr3_aa: CASSRGMASGNSPLHF

clone_size: NA
j_call: TRBJ1-6
v_call: TRBV5-4
d_call: NA
cdr3_nt: TGTGCCAGCAGTTACGCAGGGGACCGAAATAATTCACCCCTCCACTTT
cdr3_aa: CASSYAGDRNNSPLHF

clone_size: NA
j_call: TRBJ1-2
v_call: TRBV5-4
d_call: TRBD1
cdr3_nt: TGTGCCAGCAGCTTCCGACAGGGGGAAGCCGGGGCTGGCTACACCTTC
cdr3_aa: CASSFRQGEAGAGYTF

clone_size: NA
j_call: TRBJ2-2
v_call: TRBV18
d_call: NA
cdr3_nt: TGTGCCAGCTCACCGCTAGCACAGGGGAACACCGGGGAGCTGTTTTTT
cdr3_aa: CASSPLAQGNTGELFF

clone_size: NA
j_call: TRBJ1-1
v_call: TRBV6-6
d_call: NA
cdr3_nt: TGTGCCAGCAGGGGAGGGGGGAACACTGAAGCTTTCTTT
cdr3_aa: CASRGGGNTEAFF

clone_size: NA
j_call: TRBJ1-5
v_call: TRBV5-6
d_call: NA
cdr3_nt: TGTGCCAGCAGCTTGGGCCGGGACTTGCCGAATCAGCCCCAGCATTTT
cdr3_aa: CASSLGRDLPNQPQHF

clone_size: NA
j_call: TRBJ1-2
v_call: TRBV5-1
d_call: NA
cdr3_nt: TGCGCCAGCAGCTTGTCAGCTAACTATGGCTACACCTTC
cdr3_aa: CASSLSANYGYTF

clone_size: NA
j_call: TRBJ2-7
v_call: TRBV4-1
d_call: NA
cdr3_nt: TGCGCCAGCAGCGTAACCGGGACTTCGGGCTACGAGCAGTACTTC
cdr3_aa: CASSVTGTSGYEQYF

clone_size: NA
j_call: TRBJ2-1
v_call: TRBV27
d_call: NA
cdr3_nt: TGTGCCAGCAGTCCCCAGGGAGGTGAGCAGTTCTTC
cdr3_aa: CASSPQGGEQFF

clone_size: NA
j_call: TRBJ1-6
v_call: TRBV6-1
d_call: NA
cdr3_nt: TGTGCCACAGACGCCGGGACAATTTATTCACCCCTCCACTTT
cdr3_aa: CATDAGTIYSPLHF

clone_size: NA
j_call: TRBJ2-4
v_call: TRBV5-6
d_call: NA
cdr3_nt: TGTGCCAGCAGCCCGGGGCAGGCCGGCAAAAACATTCAGTACTTC
cdr3_aa: CASSPGQAGKNIQYF

clone_size: NA
j_call: TRBJ2-3
v_call: TRBV5-1
d_call: TRBD1
cdr3_nt: TGCGCCAGCAGCCCGGGACAGGGTTCGGCAGATACGCAGTATTTT
cdr3_aa: CASSPGQGSADTQYF